This TCR beta chain was recovered during a study of CXCR3-negative and CXCR3-positive naive CD8 T cells. Triplicate sorts, over 250,000 cells apiece, were made for each CD8+ T cell subset. CD45RO-CCR7+CD27+CD95- was the phenotype of naive CD8+ T cells. UMI-labeled 5' RACE yielded the TRB cDNA libraries. From the 5' RACE reads, TCRdb lists one entry per CDR3 protein and no DNA. The sample data list over 50,000 distinct CDR3 sequences. To note about this clonotype: The antigen is unknown.

Study-wide findings and caveats: Comparison of naive cells showed more hydrophobic TRB CDR3s in CXCR3-positive than in CXCR3-negative naive cells.

This TCR was recovered from a human donor in good health. Some clones in this sample may be carry-over from other donors' samples. Sequenced: naive CXCR3+ CD8+ T cells from blood. Subset noted: CD45RO-CCR7+CD27+CD95- naive CD8+ T cells expressing CXCR3 (TNR3+).

This CDR3 is CASSGGSTDTQYF. This chain uses TRBV6-4 with TRBJ2-3; TCRdb outputs TRBD1, but without DNA this stays unchecked. The CDR3 sequence is 13 residues long. Per the germline V gene, CDR1 is MRHNA and CDR2 is SNTAGT.